What follows is one T cell receptor (beta chain) and its context. Deletions cut 2 bases from V and 10 bases from J, with 10 bases between. The V gene's germline CDR1 is SGHRS and CDR2 YFSETQ. This CDR3 has 12 amino acids. This sample stems from a study of control samples from healthy donors and cancer patients. Data came from immunoSEQ multiplex PCR; TCRdb stores just in-frame clones and leaves some out. Here the sample spans 120,000 to 150,000 clones, 75% to 95% being singletons. The clonotype was recovered from a man between 25 and 39 years old in good health. The rearrangement uses TRBV5-1 and TRBJ2-1; the D gene is possibly TRBD1 (6 bases). Source material: blood. In DNA, the CDR3 is TGCGCCAGCAGCTTAGGGGGAACCGAGCAGTTCTTC. It yields the protein CASSLGGTEQFF.